The 21 T cell receptor beta chains given below trace back to one sample, sequenced in a study of cytomegalovirus exposure and HLA in healthy donors. This table comes from immunoSEQ multiplex PCR, and its TCRdb copy is limited to in-frame clones, with some not included. The repertoire holds under 350,000 clones, 70% to 90% seen once, with over 0.95% in the top ten. The sequencing input was PBMCs. Every receptor here comes from a young woman in good health and CMV-seronegative.

The CDR3 region has the DNA TGTGCCAGCTCGGATAACAGGGACAATGAGCAGTTCTTC. This gives the protein CASSDNRDNEQFF. This chain links TRBV18 with TRBJ2-1; D perhaps matches TRBD1 (6 bases). Trimming took 6 bases from V and 5 from J, leaving 11 bases between them. Germline CDR1 and CDR2: KGHSH and LQKENI. This CDR3 is built from 13 residues.

The chain recombines TRBV6-4 with TRBJ2-1, with 10 nucleotides matching TRBD2. This CDR3 is built from 16 residues. After removal of 3 bases from V and 7 bases from J, the junction contained 9 bases not matched to a gene. CDR1 is MRHNA, CDR2 SNTAGT, per germline. The CDR3 DNA follows: TGTGCCAGCAGTGAGAGTGTAAGCGGGGGGGCTAATGAGCAGTTCTTC. The encoded protein is CASSESVSGGANEQFF.

The chain uses TRBV27 and TRBJ2-7; no definite D call. The CDR3 is 15 residues long. Germline V gene lookup returns CDR1 MNHEY and CDR2 SMNVEV (reference sequence). V was pared by 5 bases and J by 1 base, with 15 bases between. CDR3 nucleotide sequence: TGTGCCAGCAGTCCGACCTTTAGCCCATCCTACGAGCAGTACTTC. Protein: CASSPTFSPSYEQYF.

The rearrangement links TRBV7-2 to TRBJ1-3; D perhaps matches TRBD1 (6 bases). Trimming stripped 6 bases from V and 1 base from J, with 10 bases between. Germline V gene data show CDR1 as SGHTA and CDR2 as FQGNSA. The length of the CDR3 is 14 residues. The CDR3: CASSRDKSGNTIYF. The CDR3 coding sequence is TGTGCCAGCAGTCGGGACAAATCTGGAAACACCATATATTTT.

This clone occurred a few times. V usage is TRBV29-1 and J usage is TRBJ2-2; TRBD1 agrees at 7 bases. The CDR3 has 13 residues. Germline V gene lookup returns CDR1 SQVTM and CDR2 ANQGSEA. V lost 8 bases and J lost 0; bases outside the gene matches: 3. As DNA, the CDR3 is TGCAGCCTTCAGGGGGCGAACACCGGGGAGCTGTTTTTT. Residues: CSLQGANTGELFF.

The rearrangement uses TRBV7-9 and TRBJ2-7; D gene ambiguous. Germline-derived CDR1 and CDR2 are SEHNR and FQNEAQ (reference sequence). The CDR3 runs to 13 residues. The V gene lost 1 base and the J gene lost 3 bases, with 7 bases spanning the gap. Written as DNA, the CDR3 is TGTGCCAGCAGCTTAGGTGAGCGCTACGAGCAGTACTTC. Translation: CASSLGERYEQYF.

The V call is TRBV5-1, the J call TRBJ1-4; D call uncertain. Germline CDR1 SGHRS, CDR2 YFSETQ. The CDR3 sequence is 15 residues long. The V end lost 0 bases, the J end lost 7 bases, and 13 bases lay between the germline ends. Written as DNA, the CDR3 is TGCGCCAGCAGCTTGGATGCGGGCGCGTCTGAAAAACTGTTTTTT. This gives the protein CASSLDAGASEKLFF.

V and J are TRBV20-1 and TRBJ2-1, with a possible D match to TRBD2 (5 bases). The CDR3 contains 10 residues. Per the germline V gene, CDR1 is DFQATT and CDR2 is SNEGSKA (reference sequence). With 3 bases removed from V and 13 bases from J, the gap between germline ends came to 10 bases. This chain's CDR3 is CSASPGKQFF. In nucleotides, the CDR3 is TGCAGTGCTAGCCCGGGAAAACAGTTCTTC.

The chain uses TRBV13 and TRBJ1-5, with TRBD1 as a possible D gene (5 bases). Trimming removed 4 bases from V and 2 bases from J, with 9 bases in between. Germline CDR1 is PRHDT and CDR2 is FYEKMQ (reference sequence). This CDR3 is built from 14 residues. This chain's CDR3 is CASSSGGGNQPQHF. The CDR3 DNA sequence: TGTGCCAGCAGCTCGGGAGGGGGCAATCAGCCCCAGCATTTT.

This rearrangement joins TRBV6-5 to TRBJ2-1; 9 nucleotides agree with TRBD2. In germline, CDR1 is MNHEY, CDR2 SVGAGI. This CDR3 contains 15 residues. Trimming took 4 bases from V and 6 from J; bases not matched to a gene: 7. The chain's CDR3 is CASSSQRGEGNEQFF. In DNA, the CDR3 is TGTGCCAGCAGTTCACAGCGGGGGGAAGGCAATGAGCAGTTCTTC.

The chain uses TRBV6-5 and TRBJ2-3, with 9 bases matching TRBD2. The germline CDR1 and CDR2 sequences are MNHEY and SVGAGI. The CDR3 runs to 14 residues. With 2 bases clipped from V and 7 bases from J, the junction kept 4 bases outside the gene matches. CDR3 in amino acids: CASSYGGGAYTQYF. In DNA, the CDR3 is TGTGCCAGCAGTTACGGCGGGGGGGCATATACGCAGTATTTT.

This clone has a handful of counts. This chain joins TRBV5-1 and TRBJ2-7; 8 bases are shared with TRBD1. Trimming took 5 bases from V and 3 from J; bases not matched to a gene: 7. Per germline, CDR1 SGHRS and CDR2 YFSETQ. This CDR3 comprises 14 residues. As DNA, the CDR3 is TGCGCCAGCAGACCGACAGGGGACTTCTACGAGCAGTACTTC. As protein: CASRPTGDFYEQYF.

This chain connects TRBV25-1 to TRBJ2-2; no firm D call. Trimming shortened V by 0 bases and J by 5 bases, and 7 bases separated the two germline ends. Per the germline V gene, CDR1 is MGHDK and CDR2 is SYGVNS. CDR3 size: 14 residues. CDR3 coding DNA: TGTGCCAGCAGTGAATATATCGGGACCGGGGAGCTGTTTTTT. This translates into CASSEYIGTGELFF. Drawing the rest from reference TRBV25-1 and TRBJ2-2, the complete variable domain is EADIYQTPRYLVIGTGKKITLECSQTMGHDKMYWYQQDPGMELHLIHYSYGVNSTEKGDLSSESTVSRIRTEHFPLTLESARPSHTSQYLCASSEYIGTGELFFGEGSRLTVL.

This clone was picked up one time. V usage is TRBV7-2 and J usage is TRBJ2-3; D perhaps matches TRBD1 (5 bases). The ends were cut back, 3 bases at V and 0 bases at J, with 10 bases in the middle. CDR1 and CDR2 from the germline V gene are SGHTA and FQGNSA. This CDR3 spans 15 amino acids. DNA of the CDR3: TGTGCCAGCAGCTTGGGGCGCACGAGCACAGATACGCAGTATTTT. Residues: CASSLGRTSTDTQYF.

The chain couples TRBV9 to TRBJ2-5; 14 bases match TRBD2. The V gene end was trimmed by 0 bases and the J gene end by 5 bases; junction bases not matched to a gene: 9. This CDR3 has 18 residues. Germline V gene sequence: CDR1 SGDLS, CDR2 YYNGEE. Here the CDR3 reads CASSVAPRLAGGLETQYF. The CDR3 region has the DNA TGTGCCAGCAGCGTAGCCCCCAGACTAGCGGGGGGGCTTGAGACCCAGTACTTC.

This chain uses TRBV30 with TRBJ1-5; D might be TRBD1 (5 bases). V was pared by 1 base and J by 4 bases, with 8 bases between. The CDR3 runs 13 residues. The germline gives CDR1 GTSNPN, CDR2 SVGIG (reference sequence). This CDR3 is CAWSGQKNQPQHF. In nucleotides, the CDR3 is TGTGCCTGGAGTGGACAGAAAAATCAGCCCCAGCATTTT.

V is TRBV9 and J is TRBJ1-2; D possibly corresponds to TRBD1 (5 bases). Germline-derived CDR1 and CDR2 are SGDLS and YYNGEE. The CDR3 sequence is 12 residues long. Trimming left V 6 bases short and J 4 bases short, with 10 bases between. CDR3 protein: CASNRGGYGYTF. CDR3 coding DNA: TGTGCCAGCAATCGGGGGGGCTATGGCTACACCTTC.

The chain links TRBV5-1 to TRBJ2-2; TRBD1 aligns across 7 bases. CDR3 size: 14 residues. In germline, CDR1 is SGHRS, CDR2 YFSETQ. The V and J ends lost 4 bases and 6 bases, in that order; junction bases with no gene match: 6. The CDR3 reads CASSPWTGPGELFF. CDR3 bases: TGCGCCAGCAGCCCCTGGACAGGCCCCGGGGAGCTGTTTTTT.

The chain is built from TRBV9 and TRBJ2-3, with a weak D call TRBD1 (5 bases). Looked up from germline, CDR1 is SGDLS and CDR2 is YYNGEE. Trimming took off 2 bases at V and 5 bases at J, with 15 bases between the two ends. This CDR3 has 15 amino acids. The CDR3 sequence is CASSVTGPQGDTQYF. For the CDR3, the DNA is TGTGCCAGCAGCGTCACCGGGCCCCAGGGAGATACGCAGTATTTT. The complete variable domain, with remaining parts taken from reference TRBV9 and TRBJ2-3, reads DSGVTQTPKHLITATGQRVTLRCSPRSGDLSVYWYQQSLDQGLQFLIQYYNGEERAKGNILERFSAQQFPDLHSELNLSSLELGDSALYFCASSVTGPQGDTQYFGPGTRLTVL.

The rearrangement uses TRBV6-5 and TRBJ1-2, with TRBD1 matching over 10 bases. V gave up 2 bases and J gave up 8 bases; unmatched junction bases: 8. CDR1 and CDR2 (germline): MNHEY, SVGAGI. The CDR3 is 15 residues long. This CDR3 reads CASSYTRQGARGYTF. The CDR3 DNA reads as TGTGCCAGCAGTTACACCCGACAGGGGGCCCGCGGCTACACCTTC.

The V gene is TRBV7-9, the J gene TRBJ2-7, with 8 bases matching TRBD2. J lost 3 bases, V lost 4 bases, and 11 bases had no gene match. CDR1 is SEHNR and CDR2 is FQNEAQ in the germline V gene (reference sequence). This CDR3 spans 16 amino acids. The CDR3 region has the DNA TGTGCCAGCAGCTCGTATAGCGGGATTACCAACTACGAGCAGTACTTC. Protein sequence: CASSSYSGITNYEQYF.